The rows below give T cell receptor beta chains drawn from one sample of a study of T-cell memory formation after mild COVID-19. TCRdb independently ran MiXCR on the 5' RACE reads; one entry per CDR3 protein. Counted here are over 500,000 distinct CDR3 sequences, around 15% occurring once; the ten biggest clones make up roughly 8.2%. The sample consisted of PBMCs or a T cell subset sorted from them (not recorded which). Receptors originate from an adult woman who had mild COVID-19 (a few samples of this study predate the infection). Cell type and time point are not known. CDR3s include the opening cysteine and the closing phenylalanine or tryptophan. The D gene is left open where the match is weak. Rows may omit the clone size; those that give it use once, few, many or a size class.

D: TRBD1; J: TRBJ2-7; V: TRBV28; size: few; CDR3: CASSRGQRVSYEQYF
D: NA; J: TRBJ2-3; V: TRBV20-1; size: NA; CDR3: CSVADVERAPTDTQYF
D: TRBD1; J: TRBJ2-7; V: TRBV4-3; size: few; CDR3: CASSQDGTGGREQYF
D: NA; J: TRBJ2-7; V: TRBV5-1; size: NA; CDR3: CASSLGAELPYEQYF
D: NA; J: TRBJ2-4; V: TRBV7-2; size: NA; CDR3: CASSLFAGIQYF
D: NA; J: TRBJ1-2; V: TRBV15; size: few; CDR3: CATSRSRGGLYGYTF
D: NA; J: TRBJ1-1; V: TRBV7-3; size: few; CDR3: CASSNGPSNTEAFF
D: NA; J: TRBJ1-6; V: TRBV2; size: NA; CDR3: CASTPAFGNSPLHF
D: TRBD1; J: TRBJ1-1; V: TRBV7-8; size: NA; CDR3: CATAGQVELYTKAFF
D: NA; J: TRBJ2-4; V: TRBV7-2; size: few; CDR3: CASSFGGNIQYF
D: NA; J: TRBJ2-2; V: TRBV15; size: few; CDR3: CATSREGAGELFF
D: NA; J: TRBJ2-4; V: TRBV6-2/TRBV6-3; size: NA; CDR3: CASSYGPLEGNIQYF
D: TRBD2; J: TRBJ2-1; V: TRBV5-1; size: NA; CDR3: CASSLGAGVAYNEQFF
D: TRBD1; J: TRBJ2-7; V: TRBV20-1; size: NA; CDR3: CSARSGTGNYEQYF
D: NA; J: TRBJ2-2; V: TRBV6-2/TRBV6-3; size: few; CDR3: CASSSQLKNTGELFF
D: TRBD1; J: TRBJ2-5; V: TRBV6-5; size: few; CDR3: CASSYRGREETQYF
D: TRBD1; J: TRBJ2-7; V: TRBV6-5; size: few; CDR3: CASSYPTGGEQYF
D: NA; J: TRBJ2-3; V: TRBV13; size: few; CDR3: CASSFIGYSRTQTDTDTQYF
D: NA; J: TRBJ1-5; V: TRBV7-2; size: NA; CDR3: CASSLEANQPQHF
D: NA; J: TRBJ2-7; V: TRBV5-5; size: NA; CDR3: CASSSWTANYEQYF
D: NA; J: TRBJ2-7; V: TRBV7-9; size: many; CDR3: CASSSYETYEQYF
D: NA; J: TRBJ1-2; V: TRBV10-3; size: NA; CDR3: CAISEGGNYGYTF
D: NA; J: TRBJ2-3; V: TRBV6-2/TRBV6-3; size: many; CDR3: CASGAGTHITDTQYF
D: NA; J: TRBJ2-7; V: TRBV5-1; size: few; CDR3: CASSPAPPRSYEQYF
D: NA; J: TRBJ1-1; V: TRBV5-1; size: few; CDR3: CASSLSTWGNTEAFF
D: NA; J: TRBJ2-2; V: TRBV15; size: NA; CDR3: CATSRVPGRAAQGELFF
D: TRBD1; J: TRBJ2-7; V: TRBV29-1; size: few; CDR3: CSVARSGTGSYEQYF
D: TRBD1; J: TRBJ2-7; V: TRBV29-1; size: few; CDR3: CSVGPGQGAYEQYF
D: NA; J: TRBJ1-1; V: TRBV12-3/TRBV12-4; size: many; CDR3: CASSYGRDTEAFF
D: NA; J: TRBJ2-7; V: TRBV7-9; size: NA; CDR3: CASSLGAGTRYEQYF
D: NA; J: TRBJ2-1; V: TRBV6-6; size: NA; CDR3: CASSYLALGGASSYNEQFF